A single sample gave rise to the 20 T cell receptor beta chains below, sequenced in a study of blood T cells in healthy people across ages. Next came a second PCR, run for 7 to 11 cycles, which used a sample-barcoded 5' primer along with a J-beta primer mix. TCRdb analysed the 5' RACE reads with MiXCR anew, one entry per CDR3 protein. The profile shows approximately 1,100,000 distinct CDR3 sequences, 35% to 50% of them singletons. The sequenced sample consisted of blood. The source is a woman aged 60-70 years in good health.

A few counts support this clonotype. The chain carries TRBV7-3 and TRBJ2-7; no reliable D call. V was shortened by 0 bases and J by 3 bases, with 12 bases between the two germline ends. This CDR3 region has 15 residues. Germline V gene lookup returns CDR1 SGHTA and CDR2 FQGTGA. CDR3 residues: CASSLTPAEIYEQYF. Written as DNA, the CDR3 is TGTGCCAGCAGCTTAACCCCAGCAGAAATCTACGAGCAGTACTTC.

V is TRBV28 and J is TRBJ2-7, with TRBD1 as a possible D gene (6 bases). The V end lost 3 bases, the J end lost 4 bases, and 16 bases lay between the germline ends. This CDR3 is built from 15 residues. Looked up from germline, CDR1 is MDHEN and CDR2 is SYDVKM. DNA of the CDR3: TGTGCCAGCAGTTTCGGACTGGGGGCGCGGTACGAGCAGTACTTC. The encoded protein is CASSFGLGARYEQYF. The entire variable domain, with the rest obtained from reference TRBV28 and TRBJ2-7, is as follows: DVKVTQSSRYLVKRTGEKVFLECVQDMDHENMFWYRQDPGLGLRLIYFSYDVKMKEKGDIPEGYSVSREKKERFSLILESASTNQTSMYLCASSFGLGARYEQYFGPGTRLTVT.

The CDR3 DNA reads TGTGCCAGCAGCTCCTCCGGAAACCTAGCGGGAACCCCCTACAATGAGCAGTTCTTC. As protein: CASSSSGNLAGTPYNEQFF. The chain carries TRBV7-9 and TRBJ2-1; 9 bases agree with TRBD2. Germline values: CDR1 SEHNR, CDR2 FQNEAQ (reference sequence). The CDR3 length is 19 residues. V gave up 4 bases and J gave up 2 bases; unmatched junction bases: 15.

The chain employs TRBV27 and TRBJ2-1; tentatively, D is TRBD2 (5 bases). Trimming removed 5 bases from V and 5 bases from J, with 16 bases in between. The germline V gene encodes CDR1 MNHEY and CDR2 SMNVEV (reference sequence). The CDR3 has 15 residues. CDR3 DNA: TGTGCCAGCAGTGCTAGAATTTTCGGGAACAATGAGCAGTTCTTC. This codes for CASSARIFGNNEQFF.

Many counts were recorded for this clonotype. This chain uses TRBV9 with TRBJ2-3; 9 bases agree with TRBD2. There are 16 residues in the CDR3. Per the germline V gene, CDR1 is SGDLS and CDR2 is YYNGEE. J lost 0 bases, V lost 4 bases, and 6 bases had no gene match. The CDR3 bases are TGTGCCAGCAGCTCGACTAGCGGCCTGAGCACAGATACGCAGTATTTT. Protein sequence: CASSSTSGLSTDTQYF.

The rearrangement uses TRBV29-1 and TRBJ2-1; 11 bases align to TRBD2. The ends lost 4 bases at V and 7 bases at J; junction bases unmatched: 9. The CDR3 covers 15 residues. CDR1 and CDR2 from the germline V gene are SQVTM and ANQGSEA. CDR3 in DNA: TGCAGCGTTGTACTAGCGGGAGTTCTTTGGAATGAGCAGTTCTTC. It translates to CSVVLAGVLWNEQFF.

This rearrangement joins TRBV7-7 to TRBJ2-5; TRBD1 agrees at 7 bases. CDR1 SSHAT and CDR2 FNYEAQ come from the germline V gene (reference sequence). V was clipped by 3 bases and J by 1 base; unmatched bases: 5. The CDR3 consists of 15 residues. CDR3 sequence reads: CASSLGTDAQETQYF. The CDR3 DNA reads TGTGCCAGCAGCTTGGGGACAGACGCCCAAGAGACCCAGTACTTC.

V and J are TRBV15 and TRBJ2-1; 11 bases agree with TRBD2. Germline V CDR1 and CDR2: LNHNV, YYDKDF (reference sequence). With 6 bases clipped from V and 8 bases from J, the junction kept 15 bases outside the gene matches. The CDR3 consists of 17 residues. The CDR3, as DNA: TGTGCCACCAGGGGTACCCTTCTAGCGGGAGGAGCATATGAGCAGTTCTTC. Translated: CATRGTLLAGGAYEQFF.

The chain couples TRBV30 to TRBJ2-4, with D perhaps TRBD1 (6 bases). V was clipped by 3 bases and J by 0 bases, with 12 bases between them. The CDR3 has 15 amino acids. The germline V gene encodes CDR1 GTSNPN and CDR2 SVGIG (reference sequence). CDR3 in DNA: TGTGCCTGGAGGGGGACACGGTTAGCCAAAAACATTCAGTACTTC. Translating gives CAWRGTRLAKNIQYF.

The gene calls are TRBV12-5 and TRBJ2-7, with D maybe TRBD1 (6 bases). Germline-derived CDR1 and CDR2 are LGHNT and FRNRAP. The CDR3 totals 15 residues. V was cut by 6 bases and J by 3 bases, with 18 bases left in between. The CDR3 sequence: CASGHPDRPNYEQYF. The CDR3 DNA follows: TGTGCTAGTGGCCACCCTGACAGGCCAAACTACGAGCAGTACTTC.

The CDR3, as DNA: TGTGCCAGCAGCCCGAGATTGCGGAGGGAGACCCAGTACTTC. This gives the protein CASSPRLRRETQYF. The chain is built from TRBV14 and TRBJ2-5; the D gene is possibly TRBD2 (5 bases). V was trimmed by 4 bases and J by 5 bases, leaving 14 bases between them. Germline V gene data show CDR1 as SGHDN and CDR2 as FVKESK. The CDR3 extends over 14 amino acids.

This sequence joins TRBV29-1 and TRBJ2-2, with D maybe TRBD1 (7 bases). V dropped 4 bases and J dropped 7 bases, with 19 bases sitting between them. Germline-derived CDR1 and CDR2 are SQVTM and ANQGSEA. The CDR3 spans 15 residues. CDR3 residues: CSVVGQGGYDGELFF. The DNA of the CDR3 is TGCAGCGTTGTGGGGCAGGGGGGCTATGACGGGGAGCTGTTTTTT.

The chain carries TRBV10-3 and TRBJ2-5; TRBD1 matches at 8 bases. With the DNA end fitting TRBJ2-7 better, the J assignment may be wrong. Germline values: CDR1 ENHRY, CDR2 SYGVKD. The CDR3 has 13 residues. CDR3 DNA: TGTGCCATCAGTGGCAGGGGGCTATACGAGCAGTACTTC. Encoded protein: CAISGRGLYEQYF.

This sequence joins TRBV24-1 and TRBJ2-1; D might be TRBD1 (5 bases). V was cut by 3 bases and J by 3 bases, with 8 bases left in between. Germline V gene sequence: CDR1 KGHDR, CDR2 SFDVKD. The CDR3 has 14 amino acids. The CDR3 spells CATSDEDNYNEQFF. The CDR3 DNA is TGTGCCACCAGTGATGAGGACAACTACAATGAGCAGTTCTTC.

This clonotype was picked up one time. The chain links TRBV5-1 to TRBJ2-7, with unresolved D. CDR3 length: 14 residues. Germline assignment: CDR1 SGHRS and CDR2 YFSETQ. Between the trimmed V and J ends, which lost 4 bases and 2 bases, there was a span of 13 bases. CDR3 sequence reads: CASSVEGSPYEQYF. The DNA for the CDR3 is TGCGCCAGCAGCGTGGAAGGGTCTCCCTACGAGCAGTACTTC.

This clonotype was observed a few times. One end of the junction does not line up with germline, which may come from a read error. This sequence joins TRBV15 and TRBJ2-7; D is perhaps TRBD1 (6 bases). This CDR3 spans 16 amino acids. Germline V CDR1 and CDR2: LNHNV, YYDKDF (reference sequence). CDR3 amino acids: CATSRDPQGFAYEQYF. In nucleotides, the CDR3 is TGTGCTACCAGCAGAGATCCCCAGGGGTTTGCCTACGAGCAGTACTTC.

The chain combines TRBV5-1 with TRBJ1-1; the D gene is possibly TRBD1 (6 bases). Trimming removed 5 bases at V and 1 base at J, with 15 bases between. The CDR3 extends over 15 amino acids. Germline assignment: CDR1 SGHRS and CDR2 YFSETQ. CDR3 nucleotide sequence: TGCGCCAGCAGAATTTGGACAGACTGGAACACTGAAGCTTTCTTT. This translates into CASRIWTDWNTEAFF.

The chain is built from TRBV6-1 and TRBJ2-1, with D possibly TRBD2 on 5 matching bases. This CDR3 comprises 14 residues. Trimming took off 6 bases at V and 3 bases at J, with 12 bases between the two ends. Germline CDR1 reads MNHNS; CDR2 reads SASEGT. The CDR3 spells CASRRRLDYNEQFF. CDR3 in DNA: TGTGCCAGCAGGAGGAGGCTAGACTACAATGAGCAGTTCTTC.

This clonotype appeared once. The gene calls are TRBV7-9 and TRBJ2-5; D unclear. Germline values: CDR1 SEHNR, CDR2 FQNEAQ (reference sequence). V was pared by 3 bases and J by 11 bases, with 13 bases between. The CDR3 totals 12 residues. The CDR3: CASSFRANEQYF. Here the CDR3 DNA reads TGTGCCAGCAGCTTTAGAGCGAATGAGCAGTACTTC.

Only a few counts were recorded for this clonotype. The genes are TRBV10-3 and TRBJ2-1; 13 positions agree with TRBD2. Losses at the gene ends were 6 bases for V and 7 bases for J; bases not matched to a gene: 9. Germline V gene lookup returns CDR1 ENHRY and CDR2 SYGVKD. This CDR3 is built from 16 residues. The CDR3 coding sequence is TGTGCCATCAGGACCGGACTAGCGGGAGTCTCGAATGAGCAGTTCTTC. Translation gives CAIRTGLAGVSNEQFF.